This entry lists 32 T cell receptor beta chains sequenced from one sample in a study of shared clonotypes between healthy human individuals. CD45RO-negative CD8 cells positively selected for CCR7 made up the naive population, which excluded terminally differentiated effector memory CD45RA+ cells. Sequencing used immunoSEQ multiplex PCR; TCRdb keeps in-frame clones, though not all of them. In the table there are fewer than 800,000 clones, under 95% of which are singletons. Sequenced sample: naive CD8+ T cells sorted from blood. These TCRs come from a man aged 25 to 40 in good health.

CDR3 in amino acids: CASSVYLADTANTGELFF. CDR3 DNA: TGCGCCAGCAGTGTGTACCTAGCGGATACCGCGAACACCGGGGAGCTGTTTTTT. V is TRBV10-2 and J is TRBJ2-2, with 7 bases that match TRBD2. The junction had 11 bases not matched to a gene; V was cut back by 4 bases and J by 0 bases. The CDR3 is 18 amino acids. The germline CDR1 and CDR2 sequences are WSHSY and SAAADI.

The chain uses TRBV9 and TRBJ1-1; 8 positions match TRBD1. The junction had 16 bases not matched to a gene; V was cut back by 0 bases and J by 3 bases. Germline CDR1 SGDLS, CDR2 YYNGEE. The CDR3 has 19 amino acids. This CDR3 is CASSVVVSGQGFIDTEAFF. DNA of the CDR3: TGTGCCAGCAGCGTAGTAGTTTCAGGACAGGGATTTATTGACACTGAAGCTTTCTTT.

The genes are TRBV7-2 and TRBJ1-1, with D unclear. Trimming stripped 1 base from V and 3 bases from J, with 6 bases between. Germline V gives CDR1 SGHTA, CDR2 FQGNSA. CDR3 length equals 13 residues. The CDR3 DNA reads TGTGCCAGCAGCTTAGACAGATACACTGAAGCTTTCTTT. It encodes CASSLDRYTEAFF.

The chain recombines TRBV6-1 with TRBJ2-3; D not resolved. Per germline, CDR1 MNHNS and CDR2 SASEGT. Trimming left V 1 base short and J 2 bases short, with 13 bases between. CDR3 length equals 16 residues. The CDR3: CASSEGHPPYTDTQYF. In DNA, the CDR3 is TGTGCCAGCAGTGAAGGGCACCCACCTTACACAGATACGCAGTATTTT.

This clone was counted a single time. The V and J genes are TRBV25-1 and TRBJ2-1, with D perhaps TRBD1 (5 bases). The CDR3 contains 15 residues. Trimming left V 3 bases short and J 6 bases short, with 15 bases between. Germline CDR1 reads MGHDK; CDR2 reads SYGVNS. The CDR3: CASSDSQGILNEQFF. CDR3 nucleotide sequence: TGTGCCAGCAGTGACAGCCAGGGTATCCTCAATGAGCAGTTCTTC. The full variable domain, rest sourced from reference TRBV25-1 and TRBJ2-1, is EADIYQTPRYLVIGTGKKITLECSQTMGHDKMYWYQQDPGMELHLIHYSYGVNSTEKGDLSSESTVSRIRTEHFPLTLESARPSHTSQYLCASSDSQGILNEQFFGPGTRLTVL.

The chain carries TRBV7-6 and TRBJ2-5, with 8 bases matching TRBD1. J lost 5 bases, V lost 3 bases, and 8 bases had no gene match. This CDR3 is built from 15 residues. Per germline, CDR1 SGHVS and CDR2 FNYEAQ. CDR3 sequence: CASSFGQGNWETQYF. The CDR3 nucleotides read TGTGCCAGCAGCTTTGGACAGGGCAACTGGGAGACCCAGTACTTC.

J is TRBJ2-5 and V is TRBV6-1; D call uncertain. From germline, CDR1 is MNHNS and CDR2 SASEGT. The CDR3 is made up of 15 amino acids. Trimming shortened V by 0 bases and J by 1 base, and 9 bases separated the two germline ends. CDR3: CASSEARGIQETQYF. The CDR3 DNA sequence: TGTGCCAGCAGTGAAGCGCGTGGGATCCAAGAGACCCAGTACTTC.

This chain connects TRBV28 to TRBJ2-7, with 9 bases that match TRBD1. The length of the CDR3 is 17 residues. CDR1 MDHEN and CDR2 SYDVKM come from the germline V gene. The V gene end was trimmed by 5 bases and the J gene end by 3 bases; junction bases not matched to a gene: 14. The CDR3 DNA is TGTGCCAGCAGTCTACGAAAAGGAGGGACAGGGAGCTACGAGCAGTACTTC. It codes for CASSLRKGGTGSYEQYF. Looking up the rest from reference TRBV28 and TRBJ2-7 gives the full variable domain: DVKVTQSSRYLVKRTGEKVFLECVQDMDHENMFWYRQDPGLGLRLIYFSYDVKMKEKGDIPEGYSVSREKKERFSLILESASTNQTSMYLCASSLRKGGTGSYEQYFGPGTRLTVT.

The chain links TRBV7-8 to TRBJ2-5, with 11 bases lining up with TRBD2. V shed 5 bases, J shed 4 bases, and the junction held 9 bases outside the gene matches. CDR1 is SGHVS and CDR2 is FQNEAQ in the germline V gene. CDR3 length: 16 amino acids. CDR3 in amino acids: CASSPRTSGFPETQYF. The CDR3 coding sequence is TGTGCCAGCAGCCCGAGGACTAGCGGGTTTCCAGAGACCCAGTACTTC.

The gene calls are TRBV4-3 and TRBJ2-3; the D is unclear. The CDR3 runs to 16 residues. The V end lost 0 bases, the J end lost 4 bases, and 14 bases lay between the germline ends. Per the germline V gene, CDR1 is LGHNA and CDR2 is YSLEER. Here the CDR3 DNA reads TGCGCCAGCAGCCAAGATGGAGCGAGACTTTCAGATACGCAGTATTTT. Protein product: CASSQDGARLSDTQYF.

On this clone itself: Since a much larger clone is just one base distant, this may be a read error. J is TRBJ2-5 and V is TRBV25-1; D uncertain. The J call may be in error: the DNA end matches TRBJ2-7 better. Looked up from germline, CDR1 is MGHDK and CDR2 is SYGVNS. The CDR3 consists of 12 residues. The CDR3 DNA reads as TGTGCCAGCAGTGGGGTCTCCTACGAGCAGTACTTC. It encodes CASSGVSYEQYF.

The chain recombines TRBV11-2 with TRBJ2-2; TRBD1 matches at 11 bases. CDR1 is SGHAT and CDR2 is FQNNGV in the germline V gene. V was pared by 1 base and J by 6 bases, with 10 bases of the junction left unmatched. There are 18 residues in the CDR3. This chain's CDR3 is CASSLAGQGGFRAGELFF. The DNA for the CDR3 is TGTGCCAGCAGCTTAGCGGGACAGGGGGGATTTCGGGCCGGGGAGCTGTTTTTT.

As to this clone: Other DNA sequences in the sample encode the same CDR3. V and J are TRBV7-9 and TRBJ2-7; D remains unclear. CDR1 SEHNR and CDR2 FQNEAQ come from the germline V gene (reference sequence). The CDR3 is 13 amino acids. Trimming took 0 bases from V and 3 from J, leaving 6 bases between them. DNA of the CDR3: TGTGCCAGCAGCTTAGCGGGTGGCTACGAGCAGTACTTC. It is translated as CASSLAGGYEQYF.

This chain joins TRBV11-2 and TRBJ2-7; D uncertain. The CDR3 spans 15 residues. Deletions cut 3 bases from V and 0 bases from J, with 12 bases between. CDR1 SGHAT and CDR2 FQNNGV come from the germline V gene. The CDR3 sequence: CASSFEVPLSYEQYF. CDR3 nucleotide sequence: TGTGCCAGCAGCTTTGAGGTTCCCCTCTCCTACGAGCAGTACTTC.

CDR3 nucleotide sequence: TGTGCCAGTAGTATAGGTTGGCTGACTGCGAACACTGAAGCTTTCTTT. Translation: CASSIGWLTANTEAFF. The chain is built from TRBV19 and TRBJ1-1; D is unclear. Germline-derived CDR1 and CDR2 are LNHDA and SQIVND (reference sequence). The V and J ends lost 1 base and 1 base respectively, with 13 bases between them. The CDR3 length is 16 residues. Looking up the rest from reference TRBV19 and TRBJ1-1 gives the full variable domain: DGGITQSPKYLFRKEGQNVTLSCEQNLNHDAMYWYRQDPGQGLRLIYYSQIVNDFQKGDIAEGYSVSREKKESFPLTVTSAQKNPTAFYLCASSIGWLTANTEAFFGQGTRLTVV.

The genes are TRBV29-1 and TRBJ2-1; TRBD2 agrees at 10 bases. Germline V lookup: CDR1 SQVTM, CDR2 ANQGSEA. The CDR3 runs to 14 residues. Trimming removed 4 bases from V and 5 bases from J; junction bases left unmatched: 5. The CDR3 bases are TGCAGCGTTGTAAGAGCGGGAGGGAACAATGAGCAGTTCTTC. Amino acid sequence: CSVVRAGGNNEQFF.

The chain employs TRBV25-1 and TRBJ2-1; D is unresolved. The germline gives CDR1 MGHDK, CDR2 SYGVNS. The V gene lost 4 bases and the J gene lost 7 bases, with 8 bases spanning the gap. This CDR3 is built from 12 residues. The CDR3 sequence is CASSVTENEQFF. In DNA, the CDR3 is TGTGCCAGCAGTGTTACGGAGAATGAGCAGTTCTTC. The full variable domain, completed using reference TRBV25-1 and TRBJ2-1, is EADIYQTPRYLVIGTGKKITLECSQTMGHDKMYWYQQDPGMELHLIHYSYGVNSTEKGDLSSESTVSRIRTEHFPLTLESARPSHTSQYLCASSVTENEQFFGPGTRLTVL.

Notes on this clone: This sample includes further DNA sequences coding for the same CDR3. As DNA, the CDR3 is TGTGCCAGCAGTTTCGGGACTTCCGGGAGCTCCTACAATGAGCAGTTCTTC. Residues: CASSFGTSGSSYNEQFF. The chain joins TRBV28 to TRBJ2-1; perhaps TRBD2 as D (6 bases). Germline CDR1 and CDR2: MDHEN and SYDVKM. V was trimmed by 3 bases and J by 0 bases, leaving 15 bases between them. The CDR3 loop spans 17 amino acids.

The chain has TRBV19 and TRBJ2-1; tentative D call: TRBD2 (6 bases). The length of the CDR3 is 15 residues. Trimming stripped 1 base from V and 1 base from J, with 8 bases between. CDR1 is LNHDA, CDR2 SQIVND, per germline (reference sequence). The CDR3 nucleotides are TGTGCCAGTAGTATAGCGGGAGCTTCCTACAATGAGCAGTTCTTC. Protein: CASSIAGASYNEQFF.

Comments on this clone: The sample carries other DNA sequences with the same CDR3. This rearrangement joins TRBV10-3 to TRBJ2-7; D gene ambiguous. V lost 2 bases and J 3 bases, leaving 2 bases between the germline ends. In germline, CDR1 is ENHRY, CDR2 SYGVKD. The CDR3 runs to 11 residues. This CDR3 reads CAISEGYEQYF. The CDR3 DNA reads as TGTGCCATCAGTGAGGGCTACGAGCAGTACTTC.

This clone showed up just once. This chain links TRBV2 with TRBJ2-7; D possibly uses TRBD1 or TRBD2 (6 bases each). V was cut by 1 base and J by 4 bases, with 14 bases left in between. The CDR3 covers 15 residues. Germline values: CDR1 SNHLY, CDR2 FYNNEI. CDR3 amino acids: CASSEGTGAVYEQYF. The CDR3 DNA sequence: TGTGCCAGCAGTGAAGGAACGGGGGCGGTTTACGAGCAGTACTTC.

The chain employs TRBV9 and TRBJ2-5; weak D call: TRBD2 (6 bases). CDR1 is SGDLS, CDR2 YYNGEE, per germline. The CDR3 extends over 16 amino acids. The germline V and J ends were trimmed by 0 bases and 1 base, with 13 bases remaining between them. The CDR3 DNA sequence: TGTGCCAGCAGCGTAGTCGGCGGGACGCTCCAAGAGACCCAGTACTTC. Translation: CASSVVGGTLQETQYF.

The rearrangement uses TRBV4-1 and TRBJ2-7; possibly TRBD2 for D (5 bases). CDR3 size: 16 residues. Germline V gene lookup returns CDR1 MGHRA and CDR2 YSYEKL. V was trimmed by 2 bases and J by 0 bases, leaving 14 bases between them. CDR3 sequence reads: CASSQPFRGSSYEQYF. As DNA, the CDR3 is TGCGCCAGCAGCCAACCTTTTCGGGGTAGCTCCTACGAGCAGTACTTC.

Written as DNA, the CDR3 is TGTGCCAGCAGCCCCCAGGGGACAGGGTCCTACGAGCAGTACTTC. It codes for CASSPQGTGSYEQYF. The chain is built from TRBV14 and TRBJ2-7, with 9 bases fitting TRBD1. The CDR3 extends over 15 amino acids. Unmatched junction bases numbered 5, after V lost 4 bases and J lost 1 base. Germline V gives CDR1 SGHDN, CDR2 FVKESK.

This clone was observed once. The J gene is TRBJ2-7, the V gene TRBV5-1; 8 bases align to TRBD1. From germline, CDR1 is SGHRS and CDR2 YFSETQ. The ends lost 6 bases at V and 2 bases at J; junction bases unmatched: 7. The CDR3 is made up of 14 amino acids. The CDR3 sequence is CASKTGTGPYEQYF. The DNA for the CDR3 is TGCGCCAGCAAAACCGGGACAGGCCCCTACGAGCAGTACTTC.

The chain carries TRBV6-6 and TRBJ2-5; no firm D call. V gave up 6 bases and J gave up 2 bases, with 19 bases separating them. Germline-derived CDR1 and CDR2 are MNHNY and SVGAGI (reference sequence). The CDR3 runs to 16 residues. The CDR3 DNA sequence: TGTGCCAGCAGCCCCGAGTCCCCGATACCTCAAGAGACCCAGTACTTC. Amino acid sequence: CASSPESPIPQETQYF.

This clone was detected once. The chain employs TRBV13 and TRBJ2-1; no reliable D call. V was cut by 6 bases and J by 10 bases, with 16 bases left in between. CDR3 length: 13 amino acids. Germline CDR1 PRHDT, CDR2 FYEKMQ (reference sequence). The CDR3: CASSSLVVREQFF. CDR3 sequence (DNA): TGTGCCAGCAGTTCCTTGGTTGTGCGGGAGCAGTTCTTC.

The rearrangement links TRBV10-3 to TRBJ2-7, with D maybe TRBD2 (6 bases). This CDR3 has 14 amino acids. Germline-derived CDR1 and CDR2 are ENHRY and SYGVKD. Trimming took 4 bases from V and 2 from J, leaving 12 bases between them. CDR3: CAISGGDGTYEQYF. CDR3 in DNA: TGTGCCATCAGTGGGGGGGACGGAACCTACGAGCAGTACTTC.

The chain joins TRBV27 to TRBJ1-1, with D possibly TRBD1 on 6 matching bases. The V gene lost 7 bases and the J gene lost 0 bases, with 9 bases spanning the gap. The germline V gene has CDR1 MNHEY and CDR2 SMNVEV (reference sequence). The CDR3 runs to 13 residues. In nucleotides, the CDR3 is TGTGCCAGCAAGGACAGATTGAACACTGAAGCTTTCTTT. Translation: CASKDRLNTEAFF.

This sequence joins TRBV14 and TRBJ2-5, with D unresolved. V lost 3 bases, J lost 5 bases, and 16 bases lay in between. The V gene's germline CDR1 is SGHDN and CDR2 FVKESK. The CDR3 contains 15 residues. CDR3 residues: CASSQGGIYWETQYF. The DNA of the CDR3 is TGTGCCAGCAGCCAGGGCGGAATATACTGGGAGACCCAGTACTTC.

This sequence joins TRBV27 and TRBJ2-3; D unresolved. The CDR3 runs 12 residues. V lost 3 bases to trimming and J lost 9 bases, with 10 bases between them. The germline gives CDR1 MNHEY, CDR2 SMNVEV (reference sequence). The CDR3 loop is CASSFPRSTQYF. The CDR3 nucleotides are TGTGCCAGCAGTTTCCCCAGGTCGACGCAGTATTTT.

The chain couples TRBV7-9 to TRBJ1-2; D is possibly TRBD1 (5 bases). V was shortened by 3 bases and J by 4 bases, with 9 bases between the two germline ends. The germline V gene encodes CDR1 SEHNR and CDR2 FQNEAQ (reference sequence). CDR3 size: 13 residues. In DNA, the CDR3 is TGTGCCAGCAGCTTCAAAGGGACCTATGGCTACACCTTC. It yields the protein CASSFKGTYGYTF.